Reported below is one T cell receptor beta chain. What it recognizes is unknown. TCRdb keeps only in-frame clones here, not all; method: immunoSEQ multiplex PCR. The sample shows 90,000 to 120,000 clones, 93% of them seen only once. Germline CDR1 and CDR2: LNHNV and YYDKDF (reference sequence). V gave up 0 bases and J gave up 4 bases, with 15 bases separating them. The CDR3 contains 16 residues. These data belong to a study of siplizumab effects on memory and regulatory T cells. Study-wide points: Contribution to the alloresponse seemed major for naive T cells, which also seemed more diverse than memory cells.

The chain recombines TRBV15 with TRBJ1-1, with a weak D call TRBD1 (5 bases). Sequences were obtained from Tregs sorted from blood. The source is a human donor in good health. For the CDR3, the DNA is TGTGCCACCAGCAGAGATCATGTCAGGGCCGGCACTGAAGCTTTCTTT. Its translation is CATSRDHVRAGTEAFF.